The subject of this entry is one T cell receptor (beta chain). Trimming took 5 bases from V and 4 from J, leaving 9 bases between them. The CDR3 sequence is 13 residues long. CDR1 SGHNT and CDR2 YYREEE come from the germline V gene (reference sequence). Assay used: immunoSEQ multiplex PCR; TCRdb lists only in-frame clones, some missing. The sample lists some 240,000 clones; roughly 75% were seen once. This sample is drawn from a study of blood T cell repertoires in COVID-19. Across the study: Samples of COVID-19 (acute and convalescent) were obtained from the United States, Italy and Spain.

The sample taken for sequencing was peripheral blood. The clonotype was recovered from a woman between 70 and 85 years old with acute or convalescent COVID-19. The chain has TRBV5-4 and TRBJ2-2, with D possibly matching TRBD1 (6 bases). Here the CDR3 reads CASRQGSTGELFF. The CDR3 DNA reads as TGTGCCAGCAGACAGGGTTCCACCGGGGAGCTGTTTTTT.